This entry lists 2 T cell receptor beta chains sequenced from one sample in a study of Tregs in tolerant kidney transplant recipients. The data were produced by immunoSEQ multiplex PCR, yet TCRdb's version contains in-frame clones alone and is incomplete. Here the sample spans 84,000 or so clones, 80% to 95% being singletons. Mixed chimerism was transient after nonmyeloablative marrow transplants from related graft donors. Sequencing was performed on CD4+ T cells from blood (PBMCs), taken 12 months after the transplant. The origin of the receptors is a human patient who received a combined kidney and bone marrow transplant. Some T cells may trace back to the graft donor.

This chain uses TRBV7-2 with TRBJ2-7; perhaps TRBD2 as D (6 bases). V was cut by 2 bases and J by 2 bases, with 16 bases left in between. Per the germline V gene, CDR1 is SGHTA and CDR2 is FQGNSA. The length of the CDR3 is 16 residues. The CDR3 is CASSLRPSGGPYEQYF. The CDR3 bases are TGTGCCAGCAGCTTACGTCCCTCAGGAGGGCCCTACGAGCAGTACTTC.

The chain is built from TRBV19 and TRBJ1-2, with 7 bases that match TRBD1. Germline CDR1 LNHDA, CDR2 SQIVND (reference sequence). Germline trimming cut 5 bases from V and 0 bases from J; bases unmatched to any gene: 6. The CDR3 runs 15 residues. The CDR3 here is CASSFRDRANYGYTF. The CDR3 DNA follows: TGTGCCAGTAGTTTCCGGGACAGAGCTAACTATGGCTACACCTTC.